The rows below give T cell receptor beta chains drawn from one sample of a study of blood T cell repertoires in COVID-19. Sequencing was performed with immunoSEQ multiplex PCR; in TCRdb, only in-frame clones are kept and a portion is missing. Of tens of thousands of clones in the sample, about 89% were seen once. Sequenced: peripheral blood. The receptors originated from a man in his 60s with COVID-19, enrolled during active disease. The CDR3 runs from the conserved cysteine through the conserved F or W. A D gene is named only where the DNA matches it firmly. The size entry is marked missing in some rows and otherwise reads once, few, many or a size class.

d_gene: TRBD1; abundance: NA; j_gene: TRBJ1-1; v_gene: TRBV3-1/TRBV3-2; CDR3nt: TGTGCCAGCACCCTAATATCCGGACAGGACACTGAAGCTTTCTTT; CDR3aa: CASTLISGQDTEAFF
d_gene: NA; abundance: once; j_gene: TRBJ2-2; v_gene: TRBV18; CDR3nt: TGTGCCAGCTCACCAGACAGGTCAAGCACCGGGGAGCTGTTTTTT; CDR3aa: CASSPDRSSTGELFF
d_gene: TRBD2; abundance: NA; j_gene: TRBJ2-3; v_gene: TRBV19; CDR3nt: TGTGCCAGTAGTCCGCTCGGGACTAGCGGAACAGATACGCAGTATTTT; CDR3aa: CASSPLGTSGTDTQYF
d_gene: NA; abundance: NA; j_gene: TRBJ2-1; v_gene: TRBV29-1; CDR3nt: TGCAGCGTTGTTTTGGGGGCTTGGAATGAGCAGTTCTTC; CDR3aa: CSVVLGAWNEQFF
d_gene: NA; abundance: NA; j_gene: TRBJ1-1; v_gene: TRBV19; CDR3nt: TGTGCCAGTAGTACGGCCGGGTTCGGGAACACTGAAGCTTTCTTT; CDR3aa: CASSTAGFGNTEAFF
d_gene: TRBD2; abundance: NA; j_gene: TRBJ2-5; v_gene: TRBV24-1; CDR3nt: TGTGCCACCAGTGATGGGACTAGCGGGGATGATCAAGAGACCCAGTACTTC; CDR3aa: CATSDGTSGDDQETQYF
d_gene: NA; abundance: NA; j_gene: TRBJ1-6; v_gene: TRBV29-1; CDR3nt: TGCAGCGTCTCCGGGGGTTCCTATAATTCACCCCTCCACTTT; CDR3aa: CSVSGGSYNSPLHF
d_gene: NA; abundance: NA; j_gene: TRBJ2-1; v_gene: TRBV7-6; CDR3nt: TGTGCCAGCAGCTCCCGAGCGGACAATGAGCAGTTCTTC; CDR3aa: CASSSRADNEQFF
d_gene: NA; abundance: NA; j_gene: TRBJ2-7; v_gene: TRBV5-1; CDR3nt: TGCGCCAGCACCCCGGGTACGGGAGACAATGTCGAGCAGTACTTC; CDR3aa: CASTPGTGDNVEQYF
d_gene: TRBD1; abundance: once; j_gene: TRBJ1-2; v_gene: TRBV13; CDR3nt: TGTGCCAGCAGCGGACAGGGTGATTCTGGCTACACCTTC; CDR3aa: CASSGQGDSGYTF
d_gene: TRBD1; abundance: NA; j_gene: TRBJ2-7; v_gene: TRBV28; CDR3nt: TGTGCCAGCAGGACAGGGAACTACGAGCAGTACTTC; CDR3aa: CASRTGNYEQYF